This entry lists 32 T cell receptor beta chains sequenced from one sample in a study of blood T cell repertoires in COVID-19. Generated by immunoSEQ multiplex PCR, the TCRdb table keeps only in-frame clones and is missing some. This sample yields hundreds of thousands of clones, of which just over 85% are seen a single time; roughly 15% belongs to the top ten. The sample taken for sequencing was PBMCs or T cells enriched from blood (not recorded which). All receptors come from a man younger than 35 who had recovered from COVID-19.

In this sample, this clone turned up once. The gene calls are TRBV12-5 and TRBJ1-5, with D perhaps TRBD1 (5 bases). The CDR3 totals 19 residues. V dropped 1 base and J dropped 3 bases, with 22 bases sitting between them. Germline V lookup: CDR1 LGHNT, CDR2 FRNRAP. CDR3 DNA sequence: TGTGCTAGTGGTTTGGGACAGAGTGGTGGGATGGGGATCAATCAGCCCCAGCATTTT. Its protein product is CASGLGQSGGMGINQPQHF.

V is TRBV7-8 and J is TRBJ1-2; D ambiguous. CDR3 size: 15 residues. V lost 7 bases and J 0 bases, leaving 15 bases between the germline ends. The germline CDR1 and CDR2 sequences are SGHVS and FQNEAQ. This chain's CDR3 is CASTTPGGPNYGYTF. As DNA, the CDR3 is TGTGCCAGCACCACCCCCGGAGGTCCTAACTATGGCTACACCTTC.

This clone was seen once. The chain links TRBV11-3 to TRBJ2-7, with D uncertain. The CDR3 runs to 14 residues. Germline values: CDR1 SGHNT, CDR2 YENEEA. The germline V and J ends were trimmed by 5 bases and 0 bases, with 11 bases remaining between them. Written as DNA, the CDR3 is TGTGCCAGCAGCACTGGCTGGAGCTCCTACGAGCAGTACTTC. Translated: CASSTGWSSYEQYF.

The table lists this clone with a count of one. This sequence joins TRBV2 and TRBJ2-7, with 7 bases that match TRBD2. The length of the CDR3 is 15 residues. Germline assignment: CDR1 SNHLY and CDR2 FYNNEI. J was trimmed by 4 bases and V by 4 bases; bases with no gene match: 10. The CDR3, as DNA: TGTGCCAGCAGTGTGAGGGAGGGCTCCGTATACGAGCAGTACTTC. Its translation is CASSVREGSVYEQYF. The whole variable domain, filled in from reference TRBV2 and TRBJ2-7, reads EPEVTQTPSHQVTQMGQEVILRCVPISNHLYFYWYRQILGQKVEFLVSFYNNEISEKSEIFDDQFSVERPDGSNFTLKIRSTKLEDSAMYFCASSVREGSVYEQYFGPGTRLTVT.

The V gene is TRBV5-1, the J gene TRBJ2-1; TRBD1 is a possible D gene (6 bases). The length of the CDR3 is 14 residues. The germline CDR1 and CDR2 sequences are SGHRS and YFSETQ. Trimming removed 4 bases from V and 5 bases from J, with 13 bases in between. CDR3 protein: CASSRAGENNEQFF. Written as DNA, the CDR3 is TGCGCCAGCAGCCGGGCAGGGGAAAACAATGAGCAGTTCTTC.

The J gene is TRBJ1-1, the V gene TRBV3-1 (or the pseudogene TRBV3-2); D gene uncertain. This CDR3 spans 12 amino acids. Germline values: CDR1 LGHDT, CDR2 YNNKEL (reference sequence). V was clipped by 0 bases and J by 6 bases, with 5 bases between them. In nucleotides, the CDR3 is TGTGCCAGCAGCCAAGATAGATCTGAAGCTTTCTTT. It is translated as CASSQDRSEAFF.

This chain uses TRBV30 with TRBJ2-7; D might be TRBD1 (6 bases). Germline V gene data show CDR1 as GTSNPN and CDR2 as SVGIG (reference sequence). CDR3 length: 12 residues. V gave up 2 bases and J gave up 3 bases, with 8 bases separating them. Written as DNA, the CDR3 is TGTGCCTGGAGTCTACAGGGCTACGAGCAGTACTTC. Residues: CAWSLQGYEQYF. The full variable domain, its missing parts supplied by reference TRBV30 and TRBJ2-7, is SQTIHQWPATLVQPVGSPLSLECTVEGTSNPNLYWYRQAAGRGLQLLFYSVGIGQISSEVPQNLSASRPQDRQFILSSKKLLLSDSGFYLCAWSLQGYEQYFGPGTRLTVT.

This clone appeared a single time. This chain joins TRBV19 and TRBJ1-2, with 7 positions matching TRBD1. Per germline, CDR1 LNHDA and CDR2 SQIVND (reference sequence). The CDR3 loop spans 12 amino acids. V was pared by 6 bases and J by 4 bases, with 2 bases of the junction left unmatched. The DNA for the CDR3 is TGTGCCAGTAGAACAGGGGCCTATGGCTACACCTTC. Amino acid sequence: CASRTGAYGYTF.

The rearrangement links TRBV18 to TRBJ2-7; 11 bases align to TRBD2. The CDR3 runs to 16 residues. Per the germline V gene, CDR1 is KGHSH and CDR2 is LQKENI. J was trimmed by 4 bases and V by 2 bases; bases with no gene match: 7. The CDR3 nucleotides read TGTGCCAGCTCACCAAGTCTAGCGGGAGGTAGATACGAGCAGTACTTC. Protein product: CASSPSLAGGRYEQYF.

V gene TRBV27 combines with J gene TRBJ1-4; weak D call: TRBD1 (5 bases). The V gene lost 2 bases and the J gene lost 2 bases, with 15 bases spanning the gap. This CDR3 is built from 17 residues. Germline lookup yields CDR1 MNHEY and CDR2 SMNVEV (reference sequence). CDR3 protein: CASSLRQGPLTNEKLFF. CDR3 DNA: TGTGCCAGCAGTTTACGGCAGGGTCCTTTGACTAATGAAAAACTGTTTTTT.

CDR3 DNA: TGTGCCAGCAGTTTAGTCTCGGGTAACGGCAATCAGCCCCAGCATTTT. This encodes CASSLVSGNGNQPQHF. V gene TRBV28 combines with J gene TRBJ1-5, with D uncertain. The CDR3 is 16 amino acids. Germline V gives CDR1 MDHEN, CDR2 SYDVKM. V was cut by 2 bases and J by 2 bases, with 13 bases left in between.

The J gene is TRBJ2-7, the V gene TRBV12-3 or TRBV12-4, with D maybe TRBD2 (5 bases). There are 13 residues in the CDR3. V was shortened by 5 bases and J by 5 bases, with 13 bases between the two germline ends. DNA of the CDR3: TGTGCCAGCAGTCTCCCGGGATCGAACGAGCAGTACTTC. It is translated as CASSLPGSNEQYF.

The rearrangement links TRBV27 to TRBJ1-1, with D possibly matching TRBD1 (6 bases). Trimming took 4 bases from V and 4 from J, leaving 13 bases between them. The germline gives CDR1 MNHEY, CDR2 SMNVEV (reference sequence). The CDR3 contains 14 residues. The CDR3: CASSSWGPTTEAFF. In DNA form, the CDR3 reads TGTGCCAGCAGTTCGTGGGGGCCGACCACTGAAGCTTTCTTT.

The gene calls are TRBV19 and TRBJ1-5; the D is unclear. The CDR3 has 13 residues. Per germline, CDR1 LNHDA and CDR2 SQIVND (reference sequence). V dropped 3 bases and J dropped 4 bases, with 7 bases sitting between them. This CDR3 reads CASSMGFNQPQHF. Here the CDR3 DNA reads TGTGCCAGTAGTATGGGCTTTAATCAGCCCCAGCATTTT.

The chain carries TRBV15 and TRBJ1-1; TRBD1 might be the D (6 bases). Germline V gene data show CDR1 as LNHNV and CDR2 as YYDKDF (reference sequence). The CDR3 extends over 15 amino acids. V lost 1 base, J lost 5 bases, and 14 bases lay in between. The CDR3 loop is CATSRGKGQGTEAFF. CDR3 in DNA: TGTGCCACCAGCAGAGGAAAGGGTCAGGGGACTGAAGCTTTCTTT.

This clone has just a few counts. The chain couples TRBV7-6 to TRBJ2-1; D is perhaps TRBD2 (5 bases). CDR1 and CDR2 (germline): SGHVS, FNYEAQ. This CDR3 spans 15 amino acids. Trimming cost V 4 bases and J 7 bases, with 17 bases left between them. In DNA, the CDR3 is TGTGCCAGCAGCTCCTTCCCCGGGGTTGGGAATGAGCAGTTCTTC. Translated, it gives CASSSFPGVGNEQFF. Full variable domain (missing parts from reference TRBV7-6 and TRBJ2-1): GAGVSQSPRYKVTKRGQDVALRCDPISGHVSLYWYRQALGQGPEFLTYFNYEAQQDKSGLPNDRFSAERPEGSISTLTIQRTEQRDSAMYRCASSSFPGVGNEQFFGPGTRLTVL.

The chain uses TRBV12-3 or TRBV12-4 and TRBJ2-7; a weak D match, TRBD1 (5 bases). CDR3 size: 12 residues. V gave up 0 bases and J gave up 5 bases, with 5 bases separating them. Here the CDR3 DNA reads TGTGCCAGCAGTTTAGCAGGGGACGAGCAGTACTTC. This gives the protein CASSLAGDEQYF.

In DNA, the CDR3 is TGTGCCAGCAGCTTGGGGACAGGGGGCCCGGGCAATCAGCCCCAGCATTTT. It yields the protein CASSLGTGGPGNQPQHF. The V and J genes are TRBV7-8 and TRBJ1-5; 12 nucleotides line up with TRBD1. This CDR3 contains 17 residues. The ends lost 3 bases at V and 2 bases at J; junction bases unmatched: 5. Germline V lookup: CDR1 SGHVS, CDR2 FQNEAQ.

V gene TRBV27 combines with J gene TRBJ2-5; 8 positions agree with TRBD1. The junction had 14 bases not matched to a gene; V was cut back by 10 bases and J by 7 bases. Germline V gene lookup returns CDR1 MNHEY and CDR2 SMNVEV (reference sequence). The CDR3 spans 14 residues. For the CDR3, the DNA is TGTGCCACCAAGACAGGGGAAGGAAGAACGACCCAGTACTTC. Its translation: CATKTGEGRTTQYF.

This rearrangement joins TRBV27 to TRBJ2-2, with D perhaps matching TRBD1 (6 bases). V lost 2 bases and J lost 4, with 11 bases in between. This CDR3 is built from 15 residues. Germline assignment: CDR1 MNHEY and CDR2 SMNVEV (reference sequence). The CDR3 spells CASSLSRGGTGELFF. In DNA form, the CDR3 reads TGTGCCAGCAGTTTAAGCAGGGGTGGCACCGGGGAGCTGTTTTTT.

This sequence joins TRBV7-9 and TRBJ1-6; 12 bases agree with TRBD1. Germline CDR1 reads SEHNR; CDR2 reads FQNEAQ (reference sequence). This CDR3 comprises 14 residues. Trimming took 5 bases from V and 10 from J; bases not matched to a gene: 3. This CDR3 is CASSLGTGGSPLHF. The CDR3 DNA is TGTGCCAGCAGCCTTGGGACAGGGGGCTCACCCCTCCACTTT. Variable domain in full (rest from reference TRBV7-9 and TRBJ1-6): DTGVSQNPRHKITKRGQNVTFRCDPISEHNRLYWYRQTLGQGPEFLTYFQNEAQLEKSRLLSDRFSAERPKGSFSTLEIQRTEQGDSAMYLCASSLGTGGSPLHFGNGTRLTVT.

The V call is TRBV5-4, the J call TRBJ2-7, with 8 bases aligning to TRBD1. The CDR3 is 13 residues long. The V and J ends lost 6 bases and 3 bases, in that order; junction bases with no gene match: 5. Looked up from germline, CDR1 is SGHNT and CDR2 is YYREEE (reference sequence). The CDR3 DNA is TGTGCCAGCACGGACAGGGCGAGCTACGAGCAGTACTTC. It encodes CASTDRASYEQYF.

The chain links TRBV10-1 to TRBJ2-3; 13 nucleotides agree with TRBD2. In germline, CDR1 is WNHNN, CDR2 SYGVQD (reference sequence). Trimming took 5 bases from V and 5 from J; bases not matched to a gene: 7. This CDR3 is built from 16 residues. For the CDR3, the DNA is TGCGCCAGCAGTCAAGGGACTAGCGGGGATTTAGATACGCAGTATTTT. As protein: CASSQGTSGDLDTQYF.

This sequence joins TRBV5-1 and TRBJ2-2, with a tentative D call TRBD1 (5 bases). V lost 4 bases, J lost 3 bases, and 16 bases lay in between. Germline-derived CDR1 and CDR2 are SGHRS and YFSETQ. This CDR3 contains 16 residues. CDR3: CASSPRQILDTGELFF. In DNA form, the CDR3 reads TGCGCCAGCAGCCCGAGACAGATTCTGGACACCGGGGAGCTGTTTTTT. Filled out from reference TRBV5-1 and TRBJ2-2, the complete variable domain reads KAGVTQTPRYLIKTRGQQVTLSCSPISGHRSVSWYQQTPGQGLQFLFEYFSETQRNKGNFPGRFSGRQFSNSRSEMNVSTLELGDSALYLCASSPRQILDTGELFFGEGSRLTVL.

This clone has more than one count but fewer than ten. CDR3 region: CASMSSNTEAFF. CDR3 in DNA: TGTGCCAGCATGTCATCGAACACTGAAGCTTTCTTT. V is TRBV2 and J is TRBJ1-1; no clear D gene. CDR3 length: 12 residues. Germline CDR1 is SNHLY and CDR2 is FYNNEI. V was pared by 7 bases and J by 1 base, with 7 bases between.

The chain links TRBV6-6 to TRBJ1-2, with D possibly matching TRBD1 (5 bases). Germline V gene data show CDR1 as MNHNY and CDR2 as SVGAGI (reference sequence). Trimming removed 2 bases from V and 5 bases from J, with 12 bases in between. The CDR3 loop spans 14 amino acids. The CDR3 DNA follows: TGTGCCAGCAGTTACGACAGCAGCGAGTATGGCTACACCTTC. It translates to CASSYDSSEYGYTF.

This chain uses TRBV11-2 with TRBJ2-1; 14 bases agree with TRBD2. Looked up from germline, CDR1 is SGHAT and CDR2 is FQNNGV. With 1 base clipped from V and 1 base from J, the junction kept 6 bases outside the gene matches. The CDR3 consists of 19 residues. The CDR3, as DNA: TGTGCCAGCAGCTTAGTACCGACTAGCGGGGGGGAGTCCTACAATGAGCAGTTCTTC. Translating gives CASSLVPTSGGESYNEQFF.

The V and J genes are TRBV4-1 and TRBJ1-1; no reliable D call. Germline lookup yields CDR1 MGHRA and CDR2 YSYEKL. The CDR3 is 13 amino acids. V was pared by 1 base and J by 11 bases, with 14 bases between. CDR3 coding DNA: TGCGCCAGCAGCCAAGTTGGGCGGGGTGCCGCTTTCTTT. Its protein product is CASSQVGRGAAFF.

The chain uses TRBV2 and TRBJ2-1; tentatively, D is TRBD2 (6 bases). CDR1 is SNHLY and CDR2 is FYNNEI in the germline V gene. The CDR3 is 16 amino acids. Trimming cost V 8 bases and J 1 base, with 18 bases left between them. CDR3 region: CASFGGPGRSYNEQFF. The CDR3 nucleotides are TGTGCCAGCTTCGGGGGACCAGGGAGGTCCTACAATGAGCAGTTCTTC.

CDR3 sequence: CASSSTGAIDSPLHF. For the CDR3, the DNA is TGTGCCAGCAGCTCGACAGGGGCTATTGATTCACCCCTCCACTTT. The chain uses TRBV7-3 and TRBJ1-6; TRBD1 matches at 8 bases. V shed 4 bases, J shed 8 bases, and the junction held 7 bases outside the gene matches. Germline V gene sequence: CDR1 SGHTA, CDR2 FQGTGA. This CDR3 is 15 amino acids long.

The chain joins TRBV2 to TRBJ2-5; a weak D match, TRBD1 (5 bases). The CDR3 has 13 residues. Trimming pared 9 bases from V and 7 bases from J, leaving 18 bases between. In germline, CDR1 is SNHLY, CDR2 FYNNEI. CDR3 DNA sequence: TGTGCCAGTAGTAGGGGCAGCAAGATGACCCAGTACTTC. The encoded protein is CASSRGSKMTQYF.

The rearrangement joins TRBV2 to TRBJ2-7, with 8 bases aligning to TRBD2. The CDR3 covers 16 residues. The junction had 10 bases not matched to a gene; V was cut back by 6 bases and J by 0 bases. Germline CDR1 and CDR2: SNHLY and FYNNEI. The CDR3 region is CASSEPVAGNSYEQYF. The CDR3 bases are TGTGCCAGCAGCGAACCCGTAGCGGGGAACTCCTACGAGCAGTACTTC.